A single sample is the source of the 31 T cell receptor beta chains below, sequenced in a study of sequential checkpoint blockade in melanoma. As to treatment: randomized to nivolumab then ipilimumab (arm A) or the reverse (arm B). Assay used: immunoSEQ multiplex PCR; TCRdb lists only in-frame clones, some missing. The sample shows under 20,000 clones, about 69% of them seen only once. Sequencing used CD8+ T cells sorted from blood (inferred from file names), obtained from a patient given nivolumab and ipilimumab in sequence. These receptors all come from a human donor with melanoma.

This clone was observed a handful of times. The genes are TRBV18 and TRBJ1-6; 7 positions agree with TRBD1. The CDR3 covers 16 residues. The germline V gene has CDR1 KGHSH and CDR2 LQKENI. Trimming cost V 3 bases and J 10 bases; bases outside gene matches: 12. The CDR3 loop is CASSPSFRDSHSPLHF. DNA of the CDR3: TGTGCCAGCTCACCTTCTTTCCGGGACAGCCACTCACCCCTCCACTTT.

V and J are TRBV6-6 and TRBJ2-7; 7 bases fit TRBD1. This CDR3 is built from 14 residues. Losses at the gene ends were 2 bases for V and 5 bases for J; bases not matched to a gene: 6. The germline CDR1 and CDR2 sequences are MNHNY and SVGAGI (reference sequence). This CDR3 reads CASSYPGQWHEQYF. In nucleotides, the CDR3 is TGTGCCAGCAGTTACCCGGGACAGTGGCACGAGCAGTACTTC.

The chain joins TRBV13 to TRBJ2-1; the match to TRBD1 covers 9 bases. The germline V gene encodes CDR1 PRHDT and CDR2 FYEKMQ (reference sequence). Germline trimming cut 5 bases from V and 4 bases from J; bases unmatched to any gene: 3. The CDR3 runs to 14 residues. For the CDR3, the DNA is TGTGCCAGCAGCCCAGGGACAGGGTACAATGAGCAGTTCTTC. Protein product: CASSPGTGYNEQFF. Using reference TRBV13 and TRBJ2-1 for the parts outside the CDR3, the full variable domain is AAGVIQSPRHLIKEKRETATLKCYPIPRHDTVYWYQQGPGQDPQFLISFYEKMQSDKGSIPDRFSAQQFSDYHSELNMSSLELGDSALYFCASSPGTGYNEQFFGPGTRLTVL.

This clone came up a few times. This sequence joins TRBV27 and TRBJ2-3, with D tentatively TRBD1 (6 bases). The V end was cut by 5 bases, the J end by 0 bases, with 15 bases between. CDR1 is MNHEY and CDR2 is SMNVEV in the germline V gene (reference sequence). This CDR3 has 16 amino acids. CDR3 region: CASSPPPGVSTDTQYF. Written as DNA, the CDR3 is TGTGCCAGCAGTCCCCCCCCAGGGGTTAGCACAGATACGCAGTATTTT.

The V gene is TRBV28, the J gene TRBJ2-4; D possibly corresponds to TRBD1 (5 bases). The CDR3 spans 17 residues. CDR1 and CDR2 (germline): MDHEN, SYDVKM. V lost 4 bases and J lost 2, with 18 bases in between. The CDR3 loop reads CASSSFDRQGPKNIQYF. In nucleotides, the CDR3 is TGTGCCAGCAGTTCTTTCGACAGACAAGGTCCCAAAAACATTCAGTACTTC.

This clone was found a few times. The chain combines TRBV28 with TRBJ1-2; D uncertain. The CDR3 length is 12 residues. CDR1 is MDHEN, CDR2 SYDVKM, per germline. Trimming removed 6 bases from V and 4 bases from J, with 9 bases in between. The CDR3 sequence is CASSWGVYGYTF. CDR3 in DNA: TGTGCCAGCAGCTGGGGAGTCTATGGCTACACCTTC.

The sample holds a few counts of this clone. The chain combines TRBV6-1 with TRBJ1-1, with a weak D call TRBD1 (5 bases). CDR3 length: 13 amino acids. Trimming stripped 8 bases from V and 1 base from J, with 11 bases between. Germline V lookup: CDR1 MNHNS, CDR2 SASEGT. The CDR3 is CASSGGENTEAFF. CDR3 sequence (DNA): TGTGCCAGCTCCGGGGGAGAGAACACTGAAGCTTTCTTT.

The V and J genes are TRBV4-3 and TRBJ2-4; TRBD1 is a possible D gene (7 bases). V dropped 0 bases and J dropped 1 base, with 13 bases sitting between them. Looked up from germline, CDR1 is LGHNA and CDR2 is YSLEER. This CDR3 contains 17 residues. The CDR3 DNA follows: TGCGCCAGCAGCCAAGAGTTCCAGGGGGGCGCCAAAAACATTCAGTACTTC. Translation gives CASSQEFQGGAKNIQYF.

The genes are TRBV11-2 and TRBJ2-7; TRBD1 might be the D (5 bases). This CDR3 spans 13 amino acids. V shed 5 bases and J shed 6 bases, with 14 bases lying between them. Germline V gene data show CDR1 as SGHAT and CDR2 as FQNNGV. The CDR3 spells CASSPQDRGEQYF. CDR3 DNA: TGTGCCAGCAGCCCGCAAGACAGAGGCGAGCAGTACTTC.

The chain couples TRBV18 to TRBJ2-3; 13 bases line up with TRBD2. The germline CDR1 and CDR2 sequences are KGHSH and LQKENI. Germline trimming cut 4 bases from V and 0 bases from J; bases unmatched to any gene: 10. The CDR3 covers 19 residues. CDR3 nucleotide sequence: TGTGCCAGCTCACTTCGGCCGGGACTAGCGGGGTTGAGCACAGATACGCAGTATTTT. This encodes CASSLRPGLAGLSTDTQYF. The whole variable domain, filled in from reference TRBV18 and TRBJ2-3, reads NAGVMQNPRHLVRRRGQEARLRCSPMKGHSHVYWYRQLPEEGLKFMVYLQKENIIDESGMPKERFSAEFPKEGPSILRIQQVVRGDSAAYFCASSLRPGLAGLSTDTQYFGPGTRLTVL.

This clone was observed a handful of times. The genes are TRBV7-9 and TRBJ2-7, with 12 nucleotides matching TRBD1. Germline CDR1 and CDR2: SEHNR and FQNEAQ (reference sequence). The junction had 2 bases not matched to a gene; V was cut back by 3 bases and J by 2 bases. The CDR3 runs 15 residues. The CDR3 spells CASSFGTGGTYEQYF. CDR3 in DNA: TGTGCCAGCAGCTTCGGGACAGGGGGCACCTACGAGCAGTACTTC.

The chain employs TRBV15 and TRBJ1-3; the D gene is possibly TRBD1 (6 bases). The CDR3 loop spans 15 amino acids. V shed 1 base and J shed 2 bases, with 9 bases lying between them. CDR1 and CDR2 from the germline V gene are LNHNV and YYDKDF (reference sequence). CDR3 in amino acids: CATSRGAGAGNTIYF. Here the CDR3 DNA reads TGTGCCACCAGCAGAGGGGCAGGGGCTGGAAACACCATATATTTT. Supplemented by reference TRBV15 and TRBJ1-3, the full variable domain reads DAMVIQNPRYQVTQFGKPVTLSCSQTLNHNVMYWYQQKSSQAPKLLFHYYDKDFNNEADTPDNFQSRRPNTSFCFLDIRSPGLGDTAMYLCATSRGAGAGNTIYFGEGSWLTVV.

The chain is built from TRBV4-3 and TRBJ2-1; 9 bases fit TRBD1. V was clipped by 0 bases and J by 6 bases; unmatched bases: 9. This CDR3 spans 17 amino acids. From germline, CDR1 is LGHNA and CDR2 YSLEER. DNA for the CDR3: TGCGCCAGCAGCCAAGAAAGGGACAGGGAAATGCGCAATGAGCAGTTCTTC. This gives the protein CASSQERDREMRNEQFF.

The chain uses TRBV6-1 and TRBJ1-2, with 7 bases matching TRBD1. Germline V gene sequence: CDR1 MNHNS, CDR2 SASEGT. There are 14 residues in the CDR3. J was trimmed by 2 bases and V by 6 bases; bases with no gene match: 6. The CDR3 protein is CASREDRSNYGYTF. For the CDR3, the DNA is TGTGCCAGCAGGGAGGACAGGTCGAACTATGGCTACACCTTC.

This clone was seen a few times. CDR3 residues: CASSFGTGLTYEQYF. As DNA, the CDR3 is TGTGCCAGCAGCTTCGGGACAGGGCTAACCTACGAGCAGTACTTC. The chain links TRBV7-3 to TRBJ2-7; TRBD1 agrees at 9 bases. V was clipped by 3 bases and J by 2 bases; unmatched bases: 5. The germline gives CDR1 SGHTA, CDR2 FQGTGA. The CDR3 spans 15 residues. Supplemented by reference TRBV7-3 and TRBJ2-7, the full variable domain reads GAGVSQTPSNKVTEKGKYVELRCDPISGHTALYWYRQSLGQGPEFLIYFQGTGAADDSGLPNDRFFAVRPEGSVSTLKIQRTERGDSAVYLCASSFGTGLTYEQYFGPGTRLTVT.

CDR3 in amino acids: CASSFLAGGFGETQYF. The CDR3 coding sequence is TGTGCCAGCAGCTTCCTAGCGGGAGGGTTTGGGGAGACCCAGTACTTC. The chain is built from TRBV11-2 and TRBJ2-5; 12 bases are shared with TRBD2. This CDR3 has 16 residues. From germline, CDR1 is SGHAT and CDR2 FQNNGV. With 3 bases clipped from V and 5 bases from J, the junction kept 7 bases outside the gene matches.

The chain is built from TRBV13 and TRBJ1-1; D call uncertain. With 4 bases removed from V and 10 bases from J, the gap between germline ends came to 25 bases. The CDR3 has 16 amino acids. The germline V gene has CDR1 PRHDT and CDR2 FYEKMQ (reference sequence). The CDR3 DNA reads TGTGCCAGCAGCTCGCCCCTTAACGGCGTGGGAGGCGCAGCTTTCTTT. Its protein is CASSSPLNGVGGAAFF.

The chain recombines TRBV28 with TRBJ1-5; the D is unclear. V was shortened by 4 bases and J by 7 bases, with 8 bases between the two germline ends. Germline assignment: CDR1 MDHEN and CDR2 SYDVKM. The CDR3 totals 12 residues. CDR3 sequence: CASSSGGQPQHF. The CDR3 DNA is TGTGCCAGCAGTTCAGGAGGACAGCCCCAGCATTTT. The entire variable domain, with the rest obtained from reference TRBV28 and TRBJ1-5, is as follows: DVKVTQSSRYLVKRTGEKVFLECVQDMDHENMFWYRQDPGLGLRLIYFSYDVKMKEKGDIPEGYSVSREKKERFSLILESASTNQTSMYLCASSSGGQPQHFGDGTRLSIL.

The chain links TRBV19 to TRBJ1-3; no clear D. Germline CDR1 is LNHDA and CDR2 is SQIVND (reference sequence). V lost 2 bases, J lost 4 bases, and 12 bases lay in between. CDR3 length: 15 amino acids. The CDR3 loop is CASSIFGIPGNTIYF. The CDR3 DNA sequence: TGTGCCAGTAGTATATTCGGGATCCCCGGAAACACCATATATTTT.

The chain joins TRBV27 to TRBJ1-1; D might be TRBD1 (5 bases). Germline values: CDR1 MNHEY, CDR2 SMNVEV (reference sequence). The CDR3 contains 15 residues. The V gene lost 2 bases and the J gene lost 0 bases, with 10 bases spanning the gap. CDR3 sequence: CASSLMGPVNTEAFF. The CDR3 DNA reads TGTGCCAGCAGTTTAATGGGGCCGGTGAACACTGAAGCTTTCTTT.

This rearrangement joins TRBV13 to TRBJ2-7; TRBD1 agrees at 7 bases. The germline gives CDR1 PRHDT, CDR2 FYEKMQ (reference sequence). There are 14 residues in the CDR3. V shed 4 bases, J shed 0 bases, and the junction held 3 bases outside the gene matches. The CDR3 is CASSSRDSSYEQYF. In nucleotides, the CDR3 is TGTGCCAGCAGCTCCCGGGACAGCTCCTACGAGCAGTACTTC. The whole variable domain, remainder taken from reference TRBV13 and TRBJ2-7, is AAGVIQSPRHLIKEKRETATLKCYPIPRHDTVYWYQQGPGQDPQFLISFYEKMQSDKGSIPDRFSAQQFSDYHSELNMSSLELGDSALYFCASSSRDSSYEQYFGPGTRLTVT.

In this sample, this clone is medium-sized (0.01 to 0.1%). DNA for the CDR3: TGTGCCAGCAGCTCCGGGACAGGGGATTTCTACGAGCAGTACTTC. Its protein is CASSSGTGDFYEQYF. The rearrangement joins TRBV9 to TRBJ2-7; 10 nucleotides match TRBD1. The V and J ends lost 4 bases and 3 bases, in that order; junction bases with no gene match: 7. Germline CDR1 is SGDLS and CDR2 is YYNGEE. This CDR3 has 15 residues.

The chain joins TRBV28 to TRBJ1-1, with D uncertain. This CDR3 spans 16 amino acids. Trimming left V 5 bases short and J 4 bases short, with 20 bases between. Germline CDR1 reads MDHEN; CDR2 reads SYDVKM. The CDR3 DNA sequence: TGTGCCAGCAGTCCCCCTCCAACAGCCCTCCGCACTGAAGCTTTCTTT. Amino acids: CASSPPPTALRTEAFF.

V and J are TRBV10-2 and TRBJ2-5; possibly TRBD2 for D (6 bases). The better agreement between TRBJ2-7 and the DNA end casts doubt on the J call. The germline V gene has CDR1 WSHSY and CDR2 SAAADI. The CDR3 is made up of 13 amino acids. CDR3 DNA sequence: TGCGCCAGCAGTTGGGGGGATCAATACGAGCAGTACTTC. Protein sequence: CASSWGDQYEQYF.

The chain joins TRBV15 to TRBJ2-3; a possible D gene is TRBD2 (5 bases). Germline lookup yields CDR1 LNHNV and CDR2 YYDKDF (reference sequence). The CDR3 runs 14 residues. V was shortened by 2 bases and J by 5 bases, with 11 bases between the two germline ends. The CDR3 DNA is TGTGCCACCAGCAGACAAGCTCGGGGAGATACGCAGTATTTT. Protein sequence: CATSRQARGDTQYF.

This clone was seen a handful of times. J is TRBJ2-3 and V is TRBV11-2; TRBD2 might be the D (5 bases). The ends were cut back, 5 bases at V and 4 bases at J, with 13 bases in the middle. This CDR3 has 14 amino acids. Germline CDR1 is SGHAT and CDR2 is FQNNGV. This CDR3 reads CASSPLASPDTQYF. In DNA form, the CDR3 reads TGTGCCAGCAGCCCTCTAGCTAGCCCAGATACGCAGTATTTT.

A word on this clone: This sample also contains other DNA sequences that code for the same CDR3. The chain couples TRBV5-1 to TRBJ2-1; 7 nucleotides line up with TRBD1. This CDR3 region has 15 residues. J gave up 5 bases and V 0 bases, and 5 bases lay outside the gene matches. CDR1 and CDR2 (germline): SGHRS, YFSETQ. CDR3 sequence: CASSLGTGRDNEQFF. CDR3 nucleotides: TGCGCCAGCAGCTTGGGGACAGGCAGAGACAATGAGCAGTTCTTC.

A few counts support this clone. The chain is built from TRBV10-2 and TRBJ2-2; D may be TRBD2 (6 bases). The germline V and J ends were trimmed by 6 bases and 1 base, with 9 bases remaining between them. The length of the CDR3 is 14 residues. Germline V gene data show CDR1 as WSHSY and CDR2 as SAAADI. The chain's CDR3 is CASRRGVNTGELFF. CDR3 sequence (DNA): TGCGCCAGCAGACGCGGGGTGAACACCGGGGAGCTGTTTTTT.

The CDR3 DNA is TGTGCCAGCAGTTCTTCCATCAGGAATCAGCCCCAGCATTTT. Amino acid sequence: CASSSSIRNQPQHF. The V call is TRBV27, the J call TRBJ1-5; no definite D call. The V and J ends lost 4 bases and 4 bases respectively, with 11 bases between them. Germline V gene lookup returns CDR1 MNHEY and CDR2 SMNVEV (reference sequence). The CDR3 totals 14 residues.

The rearrangement uses TRBV19 and TRBJ2-7; 12 bases agree with TRBD1. The CDR3 sequence is 15 residues long. The germline gives CDR1 LNHDA, CDR2 SQIVND (reference sequence). The V gene end was trimmed by 5 bases and the J gene end by 6 bases; junction bases not matched to a gene: 8. CDR3 protein: CASSWGQGASLEQYF. For the CDR3, the DNA is TGTGCCAGTAGTTGGGGACAGGGGGCTAGTCTCGAGCAGTACTTC.

In the case of this clone: This CDR3 is also generated by other DNA sequences in the sample. The chain recombines TRBV27 with TRBJ1-2, with 7 bases aligning to TRBD1. There are 12 residues in the CDR3. The V segment lost 9 bases and the J segment 3 bases; nucleotides outside the gene matches: 4. The germline V gene encodes CDR1 MNHEY and CDR2 SMNVEV (reference sequence). The CDR3 DNA reads TGTGCCAGTAGAGGGGGCTACTATGGCTACACCTTC. This gives the protein CASRGGYYGYTF.